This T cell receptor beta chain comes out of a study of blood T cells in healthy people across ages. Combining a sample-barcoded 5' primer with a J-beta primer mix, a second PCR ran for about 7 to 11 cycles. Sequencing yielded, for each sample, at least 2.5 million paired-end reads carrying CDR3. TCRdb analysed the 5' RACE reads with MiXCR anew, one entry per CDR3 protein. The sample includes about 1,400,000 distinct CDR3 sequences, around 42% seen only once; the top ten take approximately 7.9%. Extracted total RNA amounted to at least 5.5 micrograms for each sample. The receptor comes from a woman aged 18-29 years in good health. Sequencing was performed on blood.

CDR3 amino acids: CASSSGTVVSGYTF. For the CDR3, the DNA is TGTGCCAGCAGTTCCGGGACCGTGGTCTCCGGCTACACCTTC. The V call is TRBV7-8, the J call TRBJ1-2; possibly TRBD1 for D (5 bases). This CDR3 has 14 residues. Germline V gene lookup returns CDR1 SGHVS and CDR2 FQNEAQ. Trimming removed 6 bases at V and 8 bases at J, with 19 bases between.